The rows below give T cell receptor beta chains drawn from one sample of a study of T-cell reconstitution after alpha-beta-depleted transplantation in children. TCRdb ran MiXCR on the PCR reads and lists one entry per CDR3 protein. The data contain 500,000 to 650,000 distinct CDR3 sequences, under 15% of them singletons. The sample consisted of PBMCs, mostly from graft donor cells, taken 360 days after TCRalphabeta/CD19-depleted stem cell transplant. The origin of the receptors is a male patient under 18 who had a stem cell transplant for acute myeloid leukemia, so the T cells may come from the graft donor. Both conserved end residues are part of each CDR3. The order of the fields is D gene, V gene, clone size, J gene, CDR3 protein, CDR3 DNA. The D gene is left open where the match is weak. Where a row states a size, it is once, few, many or the class of an expanded clone; other rows omit it.

d_gene: NA
v_gene: TRBV20-1
abundance: few
j_gene: TRBJ2-3
CDR3aa: CSARDGRVSTDTQYF
CDR3nt: TGCAGTGCTAGAGACGGCAGGGTCAGCACAGATACGCAGTATTTT

d_gene: NA
v_gene: TRBV2
abundance: many
j_gene: TRBJ2-1
CDR3aa: CASSLDRNFYNEQFF
CDR3nt: TGTGCCAGCAGTTTGGACAGAAATTTCTACAATGAGCAGTTCTTC

d_gene: NA
v_gene: TRBV5-5
abundance: NA
j_gene: TRBJ2-1
CDR3aa: CASSLVSGISYNEQFF
CDR3nt: TGTGCCAGCAGCTTGGTTAGCGGAATTTCCTACAATGAGCAGTTCTTC

d_gene: TRBD1
v_gene: TRBV3-1
abundance: NA
j_gene: TRBJ1-1
CDR3aa: CASSHTTGGTEAFF
CDR3nt: TGTGCCAGCAGCCACACGACAGGGGGCACTGAAGCTTTCTTT

d_gene: NA
v_gene: TRBV29-1
abundance: few
j_gene: TRBJ1-2
CDR3aa: CSVDFGGDGYTF
CDR3nt: TGCAGCGTTGATTTTGGGGGGGATGGCTACACCTTC

d_gene: NA
v_gene: TRBV29-1
abundance: few
j_gene: TRBJ1-2
CDR3aa: CSVGTIYGYTF
CDR3nt: TGCAGCGTTGGGACAATTTATGGCTACACCTTC

d_gene: NA
v_gene: TRBV7-6
abundance: few
j_gene: TRBJ2-7
CDR3aa: CASSLGGEEGKQYF
CDR3nt: TGTGCCAGCAGCTTGGGGGGAGAGGAGGGAAAGCAGTACTTC

d_gene: TRBD2
v_gene: TRBV3-1
abundance: NA
j_gene: TRBJ2-7
CDR3aa: CASSQGRIGLADYEQYF
CDR3nt: TGTGCCAGCAGCCAAGGCAGGATCGGACTAGCGGACTACGAGCAGTACTTC

d_gene: TRBD2
v_gene: TRBV10-3
abundance: NA
j_gene: TRBJ2-7
CDR3aa: CAISPSPFGGRAPYEQYF
CDR3nt: TGTGCCATCAGTCCCTCCCCATTCGGCGGGAGGGCTCCCTACGAGCAGTACTTC

d_gene: TRBD2
v_gene: TRBV4-3
abundance: NA
j_gene: TRBJ2-3
CDR3aa: CASSQEGLAGGLGTDTQYF
CDR3nt: TGCGCCAGCAGCCAAGAAGGACTAGCGGGAGGTTTGGGCACAGATACGCAGTATTTT

d_gene: NA
v_gene: TRBV5-1
abundance: NA
j_gene: TRBJ1-4
CDR3aa: CASSLRPTTNEKLFF
CDR3nt: TGCGCCAGCAGCTTGAGGCCCACAACTAATGAAAAACTGTTTTTT

d_gene: TRBD1
v_gene: TRBV12-3/TRBV12-4
abundance: few
j_gene: TRBJ2-1
CDR3aa: CASSRQGLSYNEQFF
CDR3nt: TGTGCCAGCAGCCGACAGGGCCTCTCCTACAATGAGCAGTTCTTC

d_gene: NA
v_gene: TRBV7-8
abundance: many
j_gene: TRBJ2-7
CDR3aa: CASSGVGYEQYF
CDR3nt: TGTGCCAGCAGCGGAGTGGGGTACGAGCAGTACTTC

d_gene: NA
v_gene: TRBV5-1
abundance: NA
j_gene: TRBJ2-1
CDR3aa: CASSFKDASSYNEQFF
CDR3nt: TGCGCCAGCAGCTTCAAGGACGCCAGCTCCTACAATGAGCAGTTCTTC

d_gene: TRBD2
v_gene: TRBV15
abundance: few
j_gene: TRBJ2-7
CDR3aa: CATGLAGLAGVLSYEQYF
CDR3nt: TGTGCCACGGGCCTAGCTGGGCTAGCGGGAGTTTTGTCCTACGAGCAGTACTTC

d_gene: NA
v_gene: TRBV7-6
abundance: NA
j_gene: TRBJ1-5
CDR3aa: CASSNRLGDQPQHF
CDR3nt: TGTGCCAGCAGCAATCGCCTTGGCGATCAGCCCCAGCATTTT

d_gene: NA
v_gene: TRBV5-1
abundance: NA
j_gene: TRBJ1-1
CDR3aa: CASSPVGMNTEAFF
CDR3nt: TGCGCCAGCAGCCCGGTGGGGATGAACACTGAAGCTTTCTTT

d_gene: NA
v_gene: TRBV7-9
abundance: NA
j_gene: TRBJ2-7
CDR3aa: CASRPYDRYSSYEQYF
CDR3nt: TGTGCCAGCAGGCCTTACGACAGGTACAGCTCCTACGAGCAGTACTTC

d_gene: NA
v_gene: TRBV10-3
abundance: NA
j_gene: TRBJ2-1
CDR3aa: CAISEGSPRNEQFF
CDR3nt: TGTGCCATCAGTGAAGGTAGTCCGAGAAATGAGCAGTTCTTC

d_gene: NA
v_gene: TRBV28
abundance: NA
j_gene: TRBJ2-1
CDR3aa: CASGDLYNEQFF
CDR3nt: TGTGCCAGCGGTGACTTGTACAATGAGCAGTTCTTC

d_gene: TRBD2
v_gene: TRBV9
abundance: many
j_gene: TRBJ2-6
CDR3aa: CASSVGGNGANVLTF
CDR3nt: TGTGCCAGCAGCGTGGGAGGGAACGGGGCCAACGTCCTGACTTTC

d_gene: NA
v_gene: TRBV7-2
abundance: NA
j_gene: TRBJ1-5
CDR3aa: CASRGTRDSNQPQHF
CDR3nt: TGTGCCAGCAGAGGGACACGCGATAGCAATCAGCCCCAGCATTTT

d_gene: NA
v_gene: TRBV14
abundance: few
j_gene: TRBJ1-2
CDR3aa: CASSVDGAWLGYTF
CDR3nt: TGTGCCAGCAGCGTCGATGGAGCCTGGTTAGGCTACACCTTC

d_gene: NA
v_gene: TRBV28
abundance: few
j_gene: TRBJ1-6
CDR3aa: CASRATVFDSPLHF
CDR3nt: TGTGCCAGCAGAGCGACAGTATTCGATTCACCCCTCCACTTT

d_gene: NA
v_gene: TRBV29-1
abundance: NA
j_gene: TRBJ2-7
CDR3aa: CSVEDGQSYEQYF
CDR3nt: TGCAGCGTTGAAGATGGCCAGTCCTACGAGCAGTACTTC

d_gene: NA
v_gene: TRBV12-5
abundance: few
j_gene: TRBJ2-1
CDR3aa: CASGLFGSPTGYNEQFF
CDR3nt: TGTGCTAGTGGTTTGTTCGGGAGCCCAACGGGGTACAATGAGCAGTTCTTC

d_gene: NA
v_gene: TRBV20-1
abundance: many
j_gene: TRBJ2-7
CDR3aa: CSARDLLRLKEQYF
CDR3nt: TGCAGTGCTAGAGATTTGTTAAGGTTGAAAGAGCAGTACTTC

d_gene: NA
v_gene: TRBV12-3/TRBV12-4
abundance: NA
j_gene: TRBJ2-5
CDR3aa: CASSQGVGSIETQYF
CDR3nt: TGTGCCAGCAGCCAGGGTGTCGGGAGCATTGAGACCCAGTACTTC

d_gene: TRBD2
v_gene: TRBV18
abundance: NA
j_gene: TRBJ2-7
CDR3aa: CASSPLAGEVNEQYF
CDR3nt: TGTGCCAGCTCACCACTAGCGGGCGAGGTCAACGAGCAGTACTTC

d_gene: TRBD1
v_gene: TRBV29-1
abundance: NA
j_gene: TRBJ2-7
CDR3aa: CSVEGIRTGLEYEQYF
CDR3nt: TGCAGCGTTGAAGGAATTAGGACAGGGCTGGAATACGAGCAGTACTTC

d_gene: NA
v_gene: TRBV12-3/TRBV12-4
abundance: NA
j_gene: TRBJ2-5
CDR3aa: CASSSNRDSRLAQYF
CDR3nt: TGTGCCAGCAGTTCGAACCGGGACTCCCGCCTGGCCCAGTACTTC

d_gene: TRBD2
v_gene: TRBV20-1
abundance: NA
j_gene: TRBJ2-5
CDR3aa: CCASLSRLAGAETQYF
CDR3nt: TGCTGTGCTAGCTTGTCCCGACTAGCGGGAGCAGAGACCCAGTACTTC

d_gene: NA
v_gene: TRBV20-1
abundance: few
j_gene: TRBJ2-7
CDR3aa: CSGASGSYEQYF
CDR3nt: TGCAGTGGTGCCAGTGGGTCCTACGAGCAGTACTTC

d_gene: NA
v_gene: TRBV6-1
abundance: many
j_gene: TRBJ2-5
CDR3aa: CASSLLKRYQETQYF
CDR3nt: TGTGCCAGCAGCCTCCTAAAACGGTACCAAGAGACCCAGTACTTC

d_gene: TRBD2
v_gene: TRBV5-1
abundance: NA
j_gene: TRBJ2-5
CDR3aa: CASSLAGGSTSVRETQYF
CDR3nt: TGCGCCAGCAGCTTGGCAGGCGGGTCGACTAGCGTCAGAGAGACCCAGTACTTC

d_gene: TRBD1
v_gene: TRBV7-9
abundance: NA
j_gene: TRBJ2-7
CDR3aa: CASSLAGWDSSYEQYF
CDR3nt: TGTGCCAGCAGCTTAGCCGGGTGGGACAGCTCCTACGAGCAGTACTTC

d_gene: NA
v_gene: TRBV4-2
abundance: NA
j_gene: TRBJ2-1
CDR3aa: CASSQVSAGPPYNEQFF
CDR3nt: TGTGCCAGCAGCCAAGTTTCAGCGGGTCCTCCCTACAATGAGCAGTTCTTC

d_gene: NA
v_gene: TRBV29-1
abundance: many
j_gene: TRBJ1-2
CDR3aa: CSVEPLWGADYGYTF
CDR3nt: TGCAGCGTTGAACCCCTGTGGGGGGCGGACTATGGCTACACCTTC

d_gene: NA
v_gene: TRBV29-1
abundance: few
j_gene: TRBJ1-1
CDR3aa: CSAVTGLGTEAFF
CDR3nt: TGCAGCGCCGTGACAGGTTTAGGAACTGAAGCTTTCTTT

d_gene: NA
v_gene: TRBV5-1
abundance: few
j_gene: TRBJ1-1
CDR3aa: CASTLRTGNTEAFF
CDR3nt: TGCGCCAGCACCCTTAGGACGGGGAACACTGAAGCTTTCTTT

d_gene: NA
v_gene: TRBV7-8
abundance: many
j_gene: TRBJ2-7
CDR3aa: CASSPRFFEQYF
CDR3nt: TGTGCCAGCAGCCCCAGGTTTTTCGAGCAGTACTTC

d_gene: TRBD2
v_gene: TRBV19
abundance: NA
j_gene: TRBJ2-2
CDR3aa: CASRPRGLAGLNTGELFF
CDR3nt: TGTGCCAGTAGACCGAGGGGACTAGCGGGACTGAACACCGGGGAGCTGTTTTTT

d_gene: NA
v_gene: TRBV20-1
abundance: few
j_gene: TRBJ2-7
CDR3aa: CSARVIGVSIYEQYF
CDR3nt: TGCAGTGCTAGAGTTATAGGGGTTTCTATCTACGAGCAGTACTTC

d_gene: TRBD2
v_gene: TRBV5-1
abundance: NA
j_gene: TRBJ2-3
CDR3aa: CASSTTSGRMTDTQYF
CDR3nt: TGCGCCAGCAGCACGACTAGCGGGAGGATGACAGATACGCAGTATTTT

d_gene: NA
v_gene: TRBV10-3
abundance: many
j_gene: TRBJ2-2
CDR3aa: CAIRQATGELFF
CDR3nt: TGTGCCATCAGACAGGCCACCGGGGAGCTGTTTTTT

d_gene: NA
v_gene: TRBV21-1
abundance: NA
j_gene: TRBJ2-7
CDR3aa: CASVPFGFTYEQYF
CDR3nt: TGTGCCAGCGTGCCCTTCGGTTTCACCTACGAGCAGTACTTC

d_gene: NA
v_gene: TRBV20-1
abundance: few
j_gene: TRBJ2-7
CDR3aa: CSASFAESYEQYF
CDR3nt: TGCAGTGCTAGTTTTGCCGAATCCTACGAGCAGTACTTC